Below are 4 T cell receptor beta chains sequenced from a single sample in a study of OX40 agonist ivuxolimab in advanced cancers. Sequencing was performed with immunoSEQ multiplex PCR; in TCRdb, only in-frame clones are kept and a portion is missing. This table holds over 75,000 clones, roughly nine tenths found once. The sample was CD4+ or CD8+ T cells sorted from blood, taken in a trial of the OX40 agonist ivuxolimab. The receptors stem from an adult with an advanced solid tumor such as melanoma, head and neck, liver or kidney cancer.

The chain recombines TRBV4-2 with TRBJ1-5; TRBD1 matches at 9 bases. Germline assignment: CDR1 LGHNA and CDR2 YNFKEQ. J was trimmed by 2 bases and V by 0 bases; bases with no gene match: 8. This CDR3 spans 18 amino acids. The DNA for the CDR3 is TGTGCCAGCAGCCAAGATGTAGGCCGGACAGGGGGCAATCAGCCCCAGCATTTT. It yields the protein CASSQDVGRTGGNQPQHF.

In its sample, this clone was seen once. The chain joins TRBV5-5 to TRBJ2-7; TRBD2 is a possible D gene (5 bases). The CDR3 covers 16 residues. V shed 0 bases and J shed 0 bases, with 13 bases lying between them. From germline, CDR1 is SGHKS and CDR2 YYEKEE (reference sequence). As DNA, the CDR3 is TGTGCCAGCAGCTTGGTGGACTCACTAAGCTCCTACGAGCAGTACTTC. Translated: CASSLVDSLSSYEQYF.

This chain connects TRBV5-6 to TRBJ2-7, with a possible D match to TRBD1 (6 bases). This CDR3 has 14 amino acids. V was cut by 0 bases and J by 5 bases, with 12 bases left in between. Germline V gene lookup returns CDR1 SGHDT and CDR2 YYEEEE. The CDR3 here is CASSLDREVHEQYF. The CDR3 region has the DNA TGTGCCAGCAGCTTGGACAGGGAAGTCCACGAGCAGTACTTC.

The rearrangement joins TRBV7-3 to TRBJ2-5; D remains unclear. Looked up from germline, CDR1 is SGHTA and CDR2 is FQGTGA. The V end lost 3 bases, the J end lost 0 bases, and 5 bases lay between the germline ends. This CDR3 has 13 amino acids. As DNA, the CDR3 is TGTGCCAGCAGCTTGTTGTACCAAGAGACCCAGTACTTC. This sequence encodes CASSLLYQETQYF.